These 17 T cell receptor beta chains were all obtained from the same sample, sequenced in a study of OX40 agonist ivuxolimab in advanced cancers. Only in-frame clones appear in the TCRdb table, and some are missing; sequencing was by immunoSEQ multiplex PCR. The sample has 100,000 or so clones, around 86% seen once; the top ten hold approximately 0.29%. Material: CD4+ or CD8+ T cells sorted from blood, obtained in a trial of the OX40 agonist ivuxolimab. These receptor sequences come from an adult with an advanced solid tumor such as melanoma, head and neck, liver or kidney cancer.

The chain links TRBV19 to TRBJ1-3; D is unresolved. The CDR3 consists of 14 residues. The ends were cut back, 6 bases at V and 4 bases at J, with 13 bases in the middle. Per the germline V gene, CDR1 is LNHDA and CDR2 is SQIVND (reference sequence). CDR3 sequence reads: CASRAISSGNTIYF. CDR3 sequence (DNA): TGTGCCAGTAGGGCGATTAGCTCGGGAAACACCATATATTTT.

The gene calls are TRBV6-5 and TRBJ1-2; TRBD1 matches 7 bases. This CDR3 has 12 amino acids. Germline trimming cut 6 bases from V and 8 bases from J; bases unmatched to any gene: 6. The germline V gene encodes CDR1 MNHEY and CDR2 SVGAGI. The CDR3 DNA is TGTGCCAGCAGGACCGGACAGGTCGGCTACACCTTC. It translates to CASRTGQVGYTF.

The CDR3 sequence is CASSSLTSGVGELFF. As DNA, the CDR3 is TGCGCCAGCAGCTCCCTGACTAGCGGGGTCGGGGAGCTGTTTTTT. The chain couples TRBV5-1 to TRBJ2-2; 11 nucleotides match TRBD2. Per the germline V gene, CDR1 is SGHRS and CDR2 is YFSETQ. This CDR3 has 15 residues. The ends lost 3 bases at V and 7 bases at J; junction bases unmatched: 5.

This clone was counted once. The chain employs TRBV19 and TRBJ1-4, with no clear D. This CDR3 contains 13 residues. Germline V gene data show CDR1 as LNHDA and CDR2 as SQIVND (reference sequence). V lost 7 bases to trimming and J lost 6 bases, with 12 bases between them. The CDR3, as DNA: TGTGCCAGTAAGAATAGAGTTCATGAAAAACTGTTTTTT. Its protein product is CASKNRVHEKLFF.

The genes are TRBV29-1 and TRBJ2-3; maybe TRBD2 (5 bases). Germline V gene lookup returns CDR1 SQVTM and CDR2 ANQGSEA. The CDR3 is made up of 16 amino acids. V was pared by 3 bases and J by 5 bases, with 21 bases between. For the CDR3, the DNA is TGCAGCGTTGATATGGTGGACCGGGGATTGGGAGATACGCAGTATTTT. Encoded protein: CSVDMVDRGLGDTQYF.

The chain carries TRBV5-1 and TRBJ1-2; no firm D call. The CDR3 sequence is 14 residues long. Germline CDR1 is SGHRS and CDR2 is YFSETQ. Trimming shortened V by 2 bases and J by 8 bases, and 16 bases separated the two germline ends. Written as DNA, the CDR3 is TGCGCCAGCAGCTTTACACACCGCAACGAGGGCTACACCTTC. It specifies CASSFTHRNEGYTF.

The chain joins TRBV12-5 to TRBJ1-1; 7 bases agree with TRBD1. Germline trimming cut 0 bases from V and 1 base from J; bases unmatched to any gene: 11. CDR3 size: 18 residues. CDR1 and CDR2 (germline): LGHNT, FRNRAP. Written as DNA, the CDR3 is TGTGCTAGTGGTTTGGTACTCTTAGGGGGCTCGGGGAACACTGAAGCTTTCTTT. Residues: CASGLVLLGGSGNTEAFF.

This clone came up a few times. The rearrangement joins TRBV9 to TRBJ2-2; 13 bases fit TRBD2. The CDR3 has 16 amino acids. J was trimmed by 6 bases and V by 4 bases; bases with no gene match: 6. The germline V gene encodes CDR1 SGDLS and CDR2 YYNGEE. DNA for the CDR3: TGTGCCAGCAGCCCCTTCGGGACTAGCGGGGCCGGGGAGCTGTTTTTT. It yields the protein CASSPFGTSGAGELFF.

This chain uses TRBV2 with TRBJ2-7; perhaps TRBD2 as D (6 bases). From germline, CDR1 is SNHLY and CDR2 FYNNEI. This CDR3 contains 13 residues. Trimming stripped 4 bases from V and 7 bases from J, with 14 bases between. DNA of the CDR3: TGTGCCAGCAGTGGATTGGGGGGTGGTGAGCAGTACTTC. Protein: CASSGLGGGEQYF.

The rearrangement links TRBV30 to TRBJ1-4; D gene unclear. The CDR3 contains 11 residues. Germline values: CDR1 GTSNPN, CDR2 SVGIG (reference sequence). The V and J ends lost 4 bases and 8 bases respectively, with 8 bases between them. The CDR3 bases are TGTGCCTGGAAAATACAGGAAAAACTGTTTTTT. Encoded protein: CAWKIQEKLFF.

The CDR3 here is CASSLPSTAEAFF. CDR3 nucleotides: TGTGCCAGCAGTCTACCTTCGACAGCTGAAGCTTTCTTT. This sequence joins TRBV6-6 and TRBJ1-1, with D perhaps matching TRBD1 (5 bases). Germline values: CDR1 MNHNY, CDR2 SVGAGI (reference sequence). Trimming cost V 5 bases and J 6 bases, with 13 bases left between them. The CDR3 sequence is 13 residues long.

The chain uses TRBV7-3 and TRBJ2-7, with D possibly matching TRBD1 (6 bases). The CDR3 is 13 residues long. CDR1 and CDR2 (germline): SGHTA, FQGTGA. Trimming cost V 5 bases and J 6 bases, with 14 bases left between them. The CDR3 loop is CASSQDRGREQYF. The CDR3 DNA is TGTGCCAGCAGCCAGGACAGAGGGCGCGAGCAGTACTTC.

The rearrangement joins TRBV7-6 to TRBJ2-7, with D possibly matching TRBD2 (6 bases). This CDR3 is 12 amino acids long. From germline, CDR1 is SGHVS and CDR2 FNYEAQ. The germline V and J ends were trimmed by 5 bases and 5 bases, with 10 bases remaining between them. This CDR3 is CASSTRTNEQYF. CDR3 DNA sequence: TGTGCCAGCAGCACGCGGACTAACGAGCAGTACTTC.

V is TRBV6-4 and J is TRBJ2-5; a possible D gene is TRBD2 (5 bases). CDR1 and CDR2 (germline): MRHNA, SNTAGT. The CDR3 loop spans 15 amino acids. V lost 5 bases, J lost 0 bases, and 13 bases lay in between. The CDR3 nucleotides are TGTGCCAGCAGTCCCCTGGCGGGCTACCAAGAGACCCAGTACTTC. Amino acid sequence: CASSPLAGYQETQYF.

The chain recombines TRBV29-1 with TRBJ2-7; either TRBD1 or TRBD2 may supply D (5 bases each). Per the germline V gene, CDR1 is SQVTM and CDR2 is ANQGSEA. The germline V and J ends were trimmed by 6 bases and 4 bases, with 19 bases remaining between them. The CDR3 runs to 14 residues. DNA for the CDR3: TGCAGCGTGGGGGAGCAGGGACGTCTTTACGAGCAGTACTTC. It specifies CSVGEQGRLYEQYF.

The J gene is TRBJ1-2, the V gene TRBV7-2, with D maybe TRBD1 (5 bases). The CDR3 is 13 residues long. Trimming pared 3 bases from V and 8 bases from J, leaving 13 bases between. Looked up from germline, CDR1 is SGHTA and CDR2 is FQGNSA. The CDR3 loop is CASSLDTSGGYTF. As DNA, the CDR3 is TGTGCCAGCAGCTTGGACACATCTGGCGGCTACACCTTC.

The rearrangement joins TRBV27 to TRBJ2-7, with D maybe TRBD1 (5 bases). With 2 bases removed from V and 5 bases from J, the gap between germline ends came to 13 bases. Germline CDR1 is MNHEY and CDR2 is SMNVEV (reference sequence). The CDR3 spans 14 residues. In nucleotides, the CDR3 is TGTGCCAGCAGTTTAGGAACAGGTAACGACGAGCAGTACTTC. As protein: CASSLGTGNDEQYF.